Listed here are 19 T cell receptor beta chains from one sample, sequenced in a study of tumor-infiltrating lymphocytes in primary liver carcinoma. For blood RNA, unsorted whole blood served as the source, and germline DNA was extracted too. Starting from 450 to 500 ng of total RNA, TCR beta cDNA was produced with a primer in the constant region. The TCR beta library was amplified through three nested multiplex PCR rounds in a modified ARM-PCR procedure. The first two PCR rounds used TRBV1-TRBV30 forward primers with a C-beta reverse primer, about 10 cycles each. TCRdb passed the multiplex PCR reads through MiXCR, listing each CDR3 protein once. The sample records 190,000 or so distinct CDR3 sequences, about 65% being singletons. The sequencing sample was made of peripheral blood. Source of these receptors: a woman in her fifties or sixties with primary liver carcinoma and hepatitis B virus infection.

The gene calls are TRBV12-3 or TRBV12-4 and TRBJ2-1, with 7 bases identical to TRBD2. V trimming: 7 bases; J trimming: 1 base; junction bases outside the gene matches: 13. The CDR3 totals 17 residues. The CDR3 sequence: CASTPPRGGRSYNEQFF. The CDR3 nucleotides are TGTGCCAGCACCCCCCCCCGGGGCGGGAGATCCTACAATGAGCAGTTCTTC.

This clonotype was seen many times. The chain uses TRBV25-1 and TRBJ2-7, with 7 bases identical to TRBD1. Germline trimming cut 2 bases from V and 3 bases from J; bases unmatched to any gene: 7. Looked up from germline, CDR1 is MGHDK and CDR2 is SYGVNS. The CDR3 is 15 residues long. CDR3 protein: CASSEGNRGVYEQYF. The CDR3 nucleotides read TGTGCCAGCAGTGAAGGAAACAGGGGAGTCTACGAGCAGTACTTC.

V usage is TRBV11-2 and J usage is TRBJ1-2; D is perhaps TRBD1 (5 bases). This CDR3 is built from 15 residues. V lost 10 bases and J 6 bases, leaving 24 bases between the germline ends. The germline gives CDR1 SGHAT, CDR2 FQNNGV. The CDR3 DNA reads TGTGCCAATAGCCAAGTCCTGGGGGAAAGGGATGGCTACACCTTC. Its translation is CANSQVLGERDGYTF.

Turning to this clonotype: This may stem from a read error, because a much larger clone lies one nucleotide away. No conserved phenylalanine or tryptophan ends this CDR3, so it is likely a read error. J is TRBJ1-1 and V is TRBV6-1; D ambiguous. Germline CDR1 reads MNHNS; CDR2 reads SASEGT. The CDR3 has 15 residues. Trimming removed 2 bases from V and 0 bases from J, with 10 bases in between. In DNA form, the CDR3 reads TGTGCCAGCAGTGAAAAAAGTTACATGAACACTGAAGCTTTCATT. This codes for CASSEKSYMNTEAFI.

Worth noting for this clonotype: The germline gene is not matched at one end of the junction; a read error may be the cause. V gene TRBV11-3 combines with J gene TRBJ2-7; D perhaps matches TRBD1 (5 bases). The CDR3 totals 13 residues. Germline V CDR1 and CDR2: SGHNT, YENEEA. The CDR3 sequence is CASNLSTGYEQYF. The CDR3 DNA reads as TGTGCCAGCAACTTATCTACAGGCTACGAGCAGTATTTC. The full variable domain, completed using reference TRBV11-3 and TRBJ2-7, is EAGVVQSPRYKIIEKKQPVAFWCNPISGHNTLYWYLQNLGQGPELLIRYENEEAVDDSQLPKDRFSAERLKGVDSTLKIQPAELGDSAVYLCASNLSTGYEQYFGPGTRLTVT.

For this clonotype: At one end, the junction sequence differs from germline, possibly due to a read error. The chain has TRBV11-1 and TRBJ2-7; D is unresolved. The CDR3 loop spans 12 amino acids. The germline gives CDR1 SGHAT, CDR2 FQDESV (reference sequence). CDR3 amino acids: CAGSHRTYEQNF. The CDR3 region has the DNA TGTGCCGGCAGCCATCGGACCTACGAGCAGAACTTC.

Of note for this clonotype: The junction does not match germline at one end; this may be a read error. This chain links TRBV11-2 with TRBJ2-7, with D uncertain. Germline V gene data show CDR1 as SGHAT and CDR2 as FQNNGV. The CDR3 has 13 amino acids. The CDR3 DNA sequence: TGTGACAGCAGGTTAGAGCCCGACTACGAGCAGTACTTC. This translates into CDSRLEPDYEQYF.

This clonotype has just one count. The J gene is TRBJ2-5, the V gene TRBV6-5; TRBD1 might be the D (5 bases). This CDR3 spans 15 amino acids. Trimming took off 8 bases at V and 0 bases at J, with 16 bases between the two ends. Germline V CDR1 and CDR2: MNHEY, SVGAGI. CDR3 sequence: CASELVDRYQETQYF. CDR3 nucleotide sequence: TGTGCCAGCGAGCTCGTAGACAGATACCAAGAGACCCAGTACTTC.

The rearrangement links TRBV11-3 to TRBJ2-7; 8 nucleotides match TRBD2. The CDR3 is made up of 16 amino acids. V lost 5 bases, J lost 6 bases, and 15 bases stayed unmatched. Germline assignment: CDR1 SGHNT and CDR2 YENEEA. DNA of the CDR3: TGTGCCAGCAGCCGCCGGAGGCGCGGGAGGACTGGCGAGCAGTACTTC. This encodes CASSRRRRGRTGEQYF. Full variable domain (missing parts from reference TRBV11-3 and TRBJ2-7): EAGVVQSPRYKIIEKKQPVAFWCNPISGHNTLYWYLQNLGQGPELLIRYENEEAVDDSQLPKDRFSAERLKGVDSTLKIQPAELGDSAVYLCASSRRRRGRTGEQYFGPGTRLTVT.

This clonotype was counted between two and nine times. A junction end diverges from the germline sequence, so it may reflect a read error. The chain recombines TRBV6-1 with TRBJ2-7, with D maybe TRBD2 (5 bases). Germline assignment: CDR1 MNHNS and CDR2 SASEGT. The CDR3 runs 15 residues. This CDR3 is CASSEPSGSSYEQCF. For the CDR3, the DNA is TGTGCCAGCAGTGAACCCAGCGGATCCTCCTACGAGCAGTGCTTC.

With regard to this clonotype: One end of the junction does not line up with germline, which may come from a read error. The chain couples TRBV11-2 to TRBJ1-2, with D hard to call. The CDR3 consists of 14 residues. Germline CDR1 and CDR2: SGHAT and FQNNGV. CDR3 nucleotides: TGTGCCAGCAGCTTAGAACTCTCTAACTATGGCTACACCTTT. This codes for CASSLELSNYGYTF.

About this clonotype itself: At one end the junction does not follow the germline gene, possibly because of a read error. The chain recombines TRBV12-3 or TRBV12-4 with TRBJ2-2; maybe TRBD2 (5 bases). CDR3 length equals 15 residues. The CDR3 spells CASSLLRSNTGEPFF. The CDR3 DNA follows: TGTGCTAGCAGTTTACTCCGGTCGAACACCGGGGAGCCGTTTTTT.

This clonotype was observed once. The chain recombines TRBV28 with TRBJ2-1; TRBD1 aligns across 8 bases. From germline, CDR1 is MDHEN and CDR2 SYDVKM. The CDR3 has 17 residues. V lost 5 bases to trimming and J lost 3 bases; unmatched junction nucleotides: 12. CDR3 sequence reads: CASSAPGGARIYNEQFF. For the CDR3, the DNA is TGTGCCAGCAGTGCACCAGGGGGCGCTCGTATCTACAATGAGCAGTTCTTC.

A remark on this clonotype: Mismatch with germline at one junction end may stem from a read error. The J gene is TRBJ2-7, the V gene TRBV28; 8 bases are shared with TRBD2. This CDR3 has 17 residues. Germline CDR1 reads MDHEN; CDR2 reads SYDVKM. The CDR3 protein is CASRIAGGPAGRYEKYF. CDR3 nucleotide sequence: TGTGCCAGCAGAATTGCGGGGGGACCAGCGGGAAGATACGAGAAGTACTTC.

The V call is TRBV6-1, the J call TRBJ2-3; TRBD2 agrees at 7 bases. J was trimmed by 2 bases and V by 8 bases; bases with no gene match: 10. Germline loops: CDR1 MNHNS, CDR2 SASEGT. The CDR3 is made up of 15 amino acids. The DNA for the CDR3 is TGTGCCAGCTGGGGGAGGGCCCTAGACACAGATACGCAGTATTTT. This sequence encodes CASWGRALDTDTQYF.

With respect to this clonotype: A much larger clone differs from this one at a single base, so this may be a read error. The chain employs TRBV14 and TRBJ2-2; the D is unclear. This CDR3 region has 13 residues. V shed 3 bases and J shed 7 bases, with 9 bases lying between them. Germline V CDR1 and CDR2: SGHDN, FVKESK. This CDR3 is CASSHAAYGELFF. The CDR3 DNA sequence: TGTGCCAGCAGCCATGCAGCATACGGGGAGCTGTTTTTT.

The rearrangement links TRBV11-2 to TRBJ2-5; 7 bases are a match to TRBD1. This CDR3 is built from 14 residues. Germline assignment: CDR1 SGHAT and CDR2 FQNNGV. CDR3 nucleotides: TGTACCAACAGCCCGACAGGGCGGAAAGAGACCCAGTACTTC. Translating gives CTNSPTGRKETQYF.

As regards this clonotype: A much larger clone differs from this one at a single base, so this may be a read error. The chain employs TRBV6-1 and TRBJ2-3; weak D call: TRBD1 (6 bases). Germline assignment: CDR1 MNHNS and CDR2 SASEGT. The CDR3 has 14 residues. CDR3 coding DNA: TGTGTCAGCAGAGCCAGGGGAAGCACAGATACGCAGTATTTT. Amino acid sequence: CVSRARGSTDTQYF.

This clonotype was seen a single time. One base away lies a much larger clone, so this may be a sequencing read error. The rearrangement joins TRBV4-1 to TRBJ1-2, with 11 bases identical to TRBD1. The CDR3 extends over 17 amino acids. CDR1 is MGHRA and CDR2 is YSYEKL in the germline V gene. CDR3 nucleotides: TGCGCCAGCTGCCACCCCAGGGGGGACAGGGGGAACTATGGCTACACCTTC. It specifies CASCHPRGDRGNYGYTF.